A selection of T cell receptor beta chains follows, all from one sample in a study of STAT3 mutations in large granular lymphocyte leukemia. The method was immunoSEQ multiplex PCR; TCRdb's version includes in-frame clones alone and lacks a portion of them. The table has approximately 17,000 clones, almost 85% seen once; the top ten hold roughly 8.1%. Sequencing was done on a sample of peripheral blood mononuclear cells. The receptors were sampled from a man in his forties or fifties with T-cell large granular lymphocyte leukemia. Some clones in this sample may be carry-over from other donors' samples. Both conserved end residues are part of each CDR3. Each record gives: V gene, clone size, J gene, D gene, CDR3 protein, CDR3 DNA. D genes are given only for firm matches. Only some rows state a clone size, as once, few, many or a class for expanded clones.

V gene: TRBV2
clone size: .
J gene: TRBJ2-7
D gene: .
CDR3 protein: CASSDRQGSYEQYF
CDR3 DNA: TGTGCCAGCAGTGACCGGCAGGGCTCCTACGAGCAGTACTTC

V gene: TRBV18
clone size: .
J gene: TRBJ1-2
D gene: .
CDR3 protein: CASSPRTTEGYTF
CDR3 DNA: TGTGCCAGCTCACCGCGGACCACGGAAGGCTACACCTTC

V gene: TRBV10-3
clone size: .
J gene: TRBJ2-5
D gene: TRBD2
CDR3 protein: CAISEASGEETQYF
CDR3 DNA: TGTGCCATCAGTGAGGCTAGCGGGGAAGAGACCCAGTACTTC

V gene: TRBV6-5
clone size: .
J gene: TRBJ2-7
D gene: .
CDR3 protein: CASSSDSGKSSYEQYF
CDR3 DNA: TGTGCCAGCAGTTCCGATAGCGGTAAAAGCTCCTACGAGCAGTACTTC

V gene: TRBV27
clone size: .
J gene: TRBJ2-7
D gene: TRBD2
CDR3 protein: CASRPLAGGPYEQYF
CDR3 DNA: TGTGCCAGCAGACCATTAGCGGGAGGGCCGTACGAGCAGTACTTC

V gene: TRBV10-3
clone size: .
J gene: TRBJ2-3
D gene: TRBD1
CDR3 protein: CAIRGDSNTDTQYF
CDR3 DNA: TGTGCCATCAGGGGGGACAGCAACACAGATACGCAGTATTTT

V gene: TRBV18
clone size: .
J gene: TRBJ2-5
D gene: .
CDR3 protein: CASSPGVQETQYF
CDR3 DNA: TGTGCCAGCTCACCGGGGGTACAAGAGACCCAGTACTTC

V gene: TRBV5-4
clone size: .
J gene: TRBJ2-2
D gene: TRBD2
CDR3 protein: CASSRGGFTGELFF
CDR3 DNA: TGTGCCAGCAGCCGGGGGGGTTTCACCGGGGAGCTGTTTTTT

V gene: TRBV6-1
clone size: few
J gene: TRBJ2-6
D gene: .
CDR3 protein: CASSEAGANVLTF
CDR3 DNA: TGTGCCAGCAGTGAAGCCGGGGCCAACGTCCTGACTTTC

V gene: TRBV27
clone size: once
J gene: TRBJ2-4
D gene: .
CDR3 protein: CASSFTGSLAKNIQYF
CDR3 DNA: TGTGCCAGCAGTTTCACAGGGTCTCTAGCCAAAAACATTCAGTACTTC

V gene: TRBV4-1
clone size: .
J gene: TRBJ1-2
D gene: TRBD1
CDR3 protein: CASSNRDRGTGYTF
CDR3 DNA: TGCGCCAGCAGCAACCGGGACAGGGGGACGGGCTACACCTTC

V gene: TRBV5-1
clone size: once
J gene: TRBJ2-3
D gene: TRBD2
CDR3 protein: CASSRERGATDTQYF
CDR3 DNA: TGCGCCAGCAGCCGGGAGCGGGGGGCCACAGATACGCAGTATTTT

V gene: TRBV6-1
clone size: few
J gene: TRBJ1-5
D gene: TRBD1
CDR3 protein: CASSVDRDQPQHF
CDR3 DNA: TGTGCCAGCAGTGTGGACAGGGATCAGCCCCAGCATTTT

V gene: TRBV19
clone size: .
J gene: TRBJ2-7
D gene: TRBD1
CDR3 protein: CASSSNRGLNRGGNTYEQYF
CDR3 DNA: TGTGCCAGTAGTTCTAATCGAGGCCTAAACAGGGGTGGTAATACCTACGAGCAGTACTTC

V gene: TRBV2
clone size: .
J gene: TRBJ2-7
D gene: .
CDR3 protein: CASSEDSDEQYF
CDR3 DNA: TGTGCCAGCAGTGAAGATTCAGACGAGCAGTACTTC

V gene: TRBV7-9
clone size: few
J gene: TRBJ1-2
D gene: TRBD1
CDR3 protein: CASSPIPQGASGYTF
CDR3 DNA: TGTGCCAGCAGCCCCATCCCACAGGGGGCCTCTGGCTACACCTTC

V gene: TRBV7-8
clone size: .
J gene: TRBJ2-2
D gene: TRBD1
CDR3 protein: CASKGAGTGELFF
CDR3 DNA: TGTGCCAGCAAGGGGGCGGGCACCGGGGAGCTGTTTTTT

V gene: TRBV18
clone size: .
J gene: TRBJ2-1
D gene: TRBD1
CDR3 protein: CASSRAGTGGVNEQFF
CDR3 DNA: TGTGCCAGCTCACGAGCCGGGACAGGGGGCGTAAATGAGCAGTTCTTC

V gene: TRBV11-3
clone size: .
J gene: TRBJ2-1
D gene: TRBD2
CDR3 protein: CASSKLAGGHNEQFF
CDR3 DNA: TGTGCCAGCAGCAAACTAGCGGGAGGACACAATGAGCAGTTCTTC

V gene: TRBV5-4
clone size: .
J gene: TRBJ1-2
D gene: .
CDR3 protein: CASSWGREEDGYTF
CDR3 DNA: TGTGCCAGCAGCTGGGGACGTGAGGAGGATGGCTACACCTTC

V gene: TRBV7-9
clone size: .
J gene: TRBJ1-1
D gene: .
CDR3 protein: CASSLSGDTEAFF
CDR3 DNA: TGTGCCAGCAGCCTCTCAGGGGACACTGAAGCTTTCTTT

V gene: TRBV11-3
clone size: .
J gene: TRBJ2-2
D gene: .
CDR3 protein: CASSSRRLGGSRRTGELFF
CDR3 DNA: TGTGCCAGCAGCTCCCGACGGTTGGGTGGGAGTCGGAGGACCGGGGAGCTGTTTTTT

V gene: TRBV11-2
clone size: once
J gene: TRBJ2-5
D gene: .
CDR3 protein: CASSPDGGRKETQYF
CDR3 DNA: TGTGCCAGCAGTCCTGACGGGGGCCGGAAAGAGACCCAGTACTTC

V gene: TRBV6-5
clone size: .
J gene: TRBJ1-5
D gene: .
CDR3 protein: CASRGGRNQPQHF
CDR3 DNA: TGTGCCAGCAGAGGGGGGCGGAATCAGCCCCAGCATTTT

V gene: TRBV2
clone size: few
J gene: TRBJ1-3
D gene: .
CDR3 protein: CASSEEVGNTIYF
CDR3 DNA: TGTGCCAGCAGTGAAGAAGTTGGAAACACCATATATTTT

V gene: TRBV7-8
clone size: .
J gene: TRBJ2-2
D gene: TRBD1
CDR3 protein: CASSSPYRGRGTGELFF
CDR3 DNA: TGTGCCAGCAGCTCACCCTACAGGGGTCGAGGCACCGGGGAGCTGTTTTTT

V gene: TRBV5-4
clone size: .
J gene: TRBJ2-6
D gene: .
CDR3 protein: CASSFDRAGSGANVLTF
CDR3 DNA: TGTGCCAGCAGCTTTGATAGGGCCGGCTCTGGGGCCAACGTCCTGACTTTC

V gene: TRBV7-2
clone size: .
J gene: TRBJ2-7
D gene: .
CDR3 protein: CASSPGPEQYF
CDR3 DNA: TGTGCCAGCAGCCCGGGACCCGAGCAGTACTTC